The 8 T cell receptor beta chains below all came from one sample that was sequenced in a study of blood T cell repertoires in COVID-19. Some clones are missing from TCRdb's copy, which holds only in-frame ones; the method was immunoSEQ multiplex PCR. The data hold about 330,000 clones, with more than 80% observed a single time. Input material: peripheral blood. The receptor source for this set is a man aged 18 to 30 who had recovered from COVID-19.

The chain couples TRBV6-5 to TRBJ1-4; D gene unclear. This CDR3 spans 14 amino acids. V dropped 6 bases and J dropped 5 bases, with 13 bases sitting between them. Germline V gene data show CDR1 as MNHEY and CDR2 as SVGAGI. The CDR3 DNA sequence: TGTGCCAGCAGCCACCAACTCGGGAATGAAAAACTGTTTTTT. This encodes CASSHQLGNEKLFF.

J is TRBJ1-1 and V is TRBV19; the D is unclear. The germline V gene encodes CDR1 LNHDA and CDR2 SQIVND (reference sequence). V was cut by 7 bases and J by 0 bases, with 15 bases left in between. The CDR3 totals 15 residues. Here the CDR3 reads CASKNAGTMNTEAFF. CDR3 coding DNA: TGTGCCAGTAAGAATGCAGGCACCATGAACACTGAAGCTTTCTTT.

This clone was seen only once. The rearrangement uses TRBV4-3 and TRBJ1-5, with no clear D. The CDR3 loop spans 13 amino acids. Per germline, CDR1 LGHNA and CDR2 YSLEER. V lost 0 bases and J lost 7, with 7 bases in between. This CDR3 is CASSQDERQPQHF. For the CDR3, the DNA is TGCGCCAGCAGCCAAGACGAGAGACAGCCCCAGCATTTT.

CDR3 region: CASSGPGQSSGANVLTF. In DNA form, the CDR3 reads TGTGCCAGTAGTGGACCGGGACAGAGCTCTGGGGCCAACGTCCTGACTTTC. The genes are TRBV19 and TRBJ2-6; 7 positions match TRBD1. The CDR3 runs to 17 residues. Germline trimming cut 5 bases from V and 0 bases from J; bases unmatched to any gene: 7. From germline, CDR1 is LNHDA and CDR2 SQIVND (reference sequence).

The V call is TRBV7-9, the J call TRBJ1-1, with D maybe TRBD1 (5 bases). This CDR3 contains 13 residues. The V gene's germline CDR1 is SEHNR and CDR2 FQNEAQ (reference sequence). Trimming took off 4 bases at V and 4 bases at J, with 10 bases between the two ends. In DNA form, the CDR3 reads TGTGCCAGCAGCTCGGGGGGGTCCACTGAAGCTTTCTTT. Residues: CASSSGGSTEAFF.

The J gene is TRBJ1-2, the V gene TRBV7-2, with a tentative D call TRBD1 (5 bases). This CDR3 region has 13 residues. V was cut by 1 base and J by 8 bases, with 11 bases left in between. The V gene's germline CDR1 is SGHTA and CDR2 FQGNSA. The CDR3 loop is CASSLGQGSGYTF. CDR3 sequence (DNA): TGTGCCAGCAGCTTAGGGCAGGGATCGGGCTACACCTTC. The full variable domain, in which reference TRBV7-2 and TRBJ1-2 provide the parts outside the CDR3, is GAGVSQSPSNKVTEKGKDVELRCDPISGHTALYWYRQSLGQGLEFLIYFQGNSAPDKSGLPSDRFSAERTGGSVSTLTIQRTQQEDSAVYLCASSLGQGSGYTFGSGTRLTVV.

The DNA of the CDR3 is TGCAGCGTTGAGCGGGAGGGCGCCTTCTACAATGAGCAGTTCTTC. Translating it yields CSVEREGAFYNEQFF. V and J are TRBV29-1 and TRBJ2-1; 9 bases fit TRBD2. The CDR3 length is 15 residues. With 3 bases clipped from V and 3 bases from J, the junction kept 6 bases outside the gene matches. CDR1 and CDR2 from the germline V gene are SQVTM and ANQGSEA.

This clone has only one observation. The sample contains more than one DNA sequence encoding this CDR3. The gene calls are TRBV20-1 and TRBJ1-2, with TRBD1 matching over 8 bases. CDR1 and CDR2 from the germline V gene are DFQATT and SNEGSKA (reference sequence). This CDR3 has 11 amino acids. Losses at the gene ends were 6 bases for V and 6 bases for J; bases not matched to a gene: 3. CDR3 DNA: TGCAGTGCCGGGACAGGAAATGGCTACACCTTC. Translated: CSAGTGNGYTF.